The T cell receptor beta chain under discussion was sequenced for a study of T cell changes during pregnancy in multiple sclerosis. V was trimmed by 2 bases and J by 0 bases, leaving 11 bases between them. Germline V CDR1 and CDR2: LGHNA, YNFKEQ. This CDR3 comprises 17 residues. Repertoires were generated with immunoSEQ multiplex PCR, while TCRdb's copy carries only in-frame clones and drops some. The repertoire holds tens of thousands of clones, with roughly 90% as singletons. Here the sequenced sample was peripheral blood, taken before pregnancy. The chain is built from TRBV4-2 and TRBJ1-6; D is undetermined. The clonotype originates from a female donor with multiple sclerosis, enrolled in a pregnancy study. The CDR3 spells CASSQRERSSYNSPLHF. The CDR3 DNA follows: TGTGCCAGCAGCCAAAGAGAGAGGAGCTCCTATAATTCACCCCTCCACTTT.